The 4 T cell receptor beta chains presented below share a single source sample, sequenced in a study of blood T cell repertoires in COVID-19. Method: immunoSEQ multiplex PCR; TCRdb's copy keeps in-frame clones and lacks some. The sample shows about 89,000 clones, 75% to 90% of them seen only once. The sample comprised peripheral blood. These receptors all stem from a male donor with acute or convalescent COVID-19.

The chain employs TRBV27 and TRBJ2-1; 10 bases align to TRBD2. With V trimmed by 10 bases and J by 8 bases, 11 bases remained unmatched. This CDR3 is built from 14 residues. Looked up from germline, CDR1 is MNHEY and CDR2 is SMNVEV (reference sequence). The CDR3 loop reads CATHGVAGGDEQFF. The DNA for the CDR3 is TGTGCCACCCACGGGGTAGCGGGGGGCGATGAGCAGTTCTTC.

This sequence joins TRBV5-1 and TRBJ2-3; 9 bases are a match to TRBD1. The V gene's germline CDR1 is SGHRS and CDR2 YFSETQ. After removal of 4 bases from V and 5 bases from J, the junction contained 5 bases not matched to a gene. The CDR3 totals 14 residues. In DNA form, the CDR3 reads TGCGCCAGCAGCGGGCGGACAGGGGAAGATACGCAGTATTTT. Translating it yields CASSGRTGEDTQYF. The whole variable domain, remainder taken from reference TRBV5-1 and TRBJ2-3, is KAGVTQTPRYLIKTRGQQVTLSCSPISGHRSVSWYQQTPGQGLQFLFEYFSETQRNKGNFPGRFSGRQFSNSRSEMNVSTLELGDSALYLCASSGRTGEDTQYFGPGTRLTVL.

The rearrangement links TRBV6-5 to TRBJ2-7; maybe TRBD1 (5 bases). The CDR3 has 14 residues. The germline gives CDR1 MNHEY, CDR2 SVGAGI. V lost 6 bases and J lost 3, with 15 bases in between. The CDR3, as DNA: TGTGCCAGCAGAAAGGACAAGGGAATCTACGAGCAGTACTTC. Protein: CASRKDKGIYEQYF.

The V gene is TRBV11-3, the J gene TRBJ1-2; 7 nucleotides agree with TRBD1. Germline V gene data show CDR1 as SGHNT and CDR2 as YENEEA. V lost 3 bases to trimming and J lost 2 bases; unmatched junction nucleotides: 9. This CDR3 spans 16 amino acids. As DNA, the CDR3 is TGTGCCAGCAGCTTCACCGACAGGGTAGGGAACTATGGCTACACCTTC. It codes for CASSFTDRVGNYGYTF.